This T cell receptor (beta chain) was captured in a study of T cells in localized non-small cell lung cancer. Study observations and caveats: Among the top 100 tumor clones, a median 57 appeared in adjacent lung.

Germline CDR1 DFQATT, CDR2 SNEGSKA (reference sequence). The CDR3 sequence is 11 residues long. V was pared by 7 bases and J by 4 bases, with 4 bases of the junction left unmatched. As concerns this clone: What it binds is unknown.

The protocol was immunoSEQ multiplex PCR, while the TCRdb copy is restricted to in-frame clones and leaves out a portion. The sample lists under 35,000 clones; over 80% were seen once. The sample consisted of peripheral blood mononuclear cells, taken before any cancer treatment. The chain uses TRBV20-1 and TRBJ2-7; 7 positions match TRBD2. The TCR comes from a woman aged 35-75 years with stage III lung adenocarcinoma. The CDR3 nucleotides are TGCAGTGGGCGGGAGTTGTACGAGCAGTACTTC. Translated: CSGRELYEQYF.